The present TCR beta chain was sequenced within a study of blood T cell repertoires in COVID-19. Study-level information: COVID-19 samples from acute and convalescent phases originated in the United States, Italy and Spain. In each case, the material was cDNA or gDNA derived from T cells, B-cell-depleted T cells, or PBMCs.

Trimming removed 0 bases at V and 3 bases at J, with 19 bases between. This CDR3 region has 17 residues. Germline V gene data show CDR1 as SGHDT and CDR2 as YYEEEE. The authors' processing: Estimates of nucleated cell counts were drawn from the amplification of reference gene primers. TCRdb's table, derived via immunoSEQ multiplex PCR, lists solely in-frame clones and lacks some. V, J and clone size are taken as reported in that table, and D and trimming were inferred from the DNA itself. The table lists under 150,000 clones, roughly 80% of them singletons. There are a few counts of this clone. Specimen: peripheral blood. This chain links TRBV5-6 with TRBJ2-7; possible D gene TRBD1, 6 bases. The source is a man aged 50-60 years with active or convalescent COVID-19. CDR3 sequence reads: CASSLGVQGIYGYEQYF. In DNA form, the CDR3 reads TGTGCCAGCAGCTTGGGGGTACAGGGTATTTATGGCTACGAGCAGTACTTC.